This T cell receptor (beta chain) came from a study of T-cell reconstitution after alpha-beta-depleted transplantation in children. For TCRbeta, the library was prepared with unique molecular identifiers. TCRdb reprocessed the PCR reads via MiXCR and lists one record per CDR3 protein. The sample contains just over 950,000 distinct CDR3 sequences, around 30% of which appear only once. Overall study findings and caveats: One year after transplant, T-cell counts and diversity came mostly from newly produced T cells. There were some patients whose high TCRbeta diversity at day 60 came from surviving recipient T cells and thymic progenitors. There were reportedly several hundred expanded graft clones from which alpha-beta T cells came about two months after transplant.

This clonotype was seen more than once but under ten times. Its antigen is not known. Trimming stripped 6 bases from V and 1 base from J, with 10 bases between. The CDR3 is 14 residues long. Per the germline V gene, CDR1 is MNHEY and CDR2 is SVGEGT. The chain joins TRBV6-2 or TRBV6-3 to TRBJ1-5; possibly TRBD1 for D (6 bases). This clonotype originated in a boy younger than two who had a stem cell transplant for SCID, so the T cells may come from the graft donor. The input for sequencing was PBMCs, mostly from graft donor cells, taken 360 days after TCRalphabeta/CD19-depleted stem cell transplant. The CDR3 protein is CASRRTASNQPQHF. CDR3 DNA: TGTGCCAGCAGGAGGACAGCGAGCAATCAGCCCCAGCATTTT.